This T cell receptor (beta chain) was retrieved from a study of CD8 T cells in ankylosing spondylitis. Study conclusions and caveats: Reportedly, matched ankylosing spondylitis synovial fluid was significantly enriched for disease-linked clones. Made up of fewer than ten highly homologous variants, a TCR beta motif appeared characteristic of ankylosing spondylitis blood. Some of the motif variants had earlier been found in reactive arthritis patients' fluid and blood.

In this sample, this clonotype turned up a few times. Its antigen is unknown. One entry per CDR3 protein, called by TCRdb with MiXCR from the 5' RACE reads. The sample has about 450,000 distinct CDR3 sequences, roughly 25% seen once. This CDR3 is built from 13 residues. Trimming removed 6 bases from V and 6 bases from J, with 14 bases in between. Germline V gene data show CDR1 as MGHDK and CDR2 as SYGVNS. The rearrangement uses TRBV25-1 and TRBJ1-2; D unresolved. The sequence came from a male donor with ankylosing spondylitis. The sample taken for sequencing was blood, either unsorted or a sorted T cell fraction (not recorded which). As DNA, the CDR3 is TGTGCCAGCAGCGTCAGTCCTGATGATGGCTACACCTTC. This sequence encodes CASSVSPDDGYTF.